This passage covers 27 T cell receptor beta chains from one sample sequenced in a study of blood T cell repertoires in COVID-19. Using immunoSEQ multiplex PCR, the repertoire was profiled, and TCRdb retains in-frame clones only, with some absent. The sample lists about 170,000 clones, about nine tenths occurring once. The source material was peripheral blood. Source of these receptors: a man aged 18-30 years with COVID-19, enrolled during active disease.

The chain has TRBV5-6 and TRBJ1-5; D ambiguous. The CDR3 has 13 residues. The germline V gene encodes CDR1 SGHDT and CDR2 YYEEEE. The V gene lost 0 bases and the J gene lost 9 bases, with 10 bases spanning the gap. CDR3 sequence (DNA): TGTGCCAGCAGCTTGGGGCCGAGAGGGCCCCAGCATTTT. Its protein is CASSLGPRGPQHF.

V and J are TRBV4-2 and TRBJ1-2; TRBD1 aligns across 9 bases. V was pared by 5 bases and J by 4 bases, with 5 bases of the junction left unmatched. Germline lookup yields CDR1 LGHNA and CDR2 YNFKEQ. The CDR3 consists of 14 residues. This chain's CDR3 is CASSETTGGYGYTF. The CDR3 nucleotides are TGTGCCAGCAGCGAAACGACAGGGGGCTATGGCTACACCTTC.

The rearrangement uses TRBV18 and TRBJ2-1, with 10 bases that match TRBD2. CDR3 length: 21 amino acids. J gave up 7 bases and V 4 bases, and 25 bases lay outside the gene matches. Germline V gene lookup returns CDR1 KGHSH and CDR2 LQKENI. CDR3 protein: CASSLSPDIGAGGTFRNEQFF. The CDR3, as DNA: TGTGCCAGCTCACTATCTCCGGACATTGGAGCGGGAGGGACATTTCGGAATGAGCAGTTCTTC.

This chain joins TRBV7-9 and TRBJ2-7; TRBD2 matches 8 bases. V lost 5 bases and J lost 4; bases outside the gene matches: 13. Germline lookup yields CDR1 SEHNR and CDR2 FQNEAQ (reference sequence). The CDR3 has 16 amino acids. This CDR3 reads CASSPPNGGRRYEQYF. CDR3 in DNA: TGTGCCAGCAGCCCCCCCAACGGCGGGAGGAGATACGAGCAGTACTTC.

This chain links TRBV15 with TRBJ1-1; D is possibly TRBD1 (6 bases). The V and J ends lost 0 bases and 4 bases respectively, with 9 bases between them. The CDR3 runs to 14 residues. Germline loops: CDR1 LNHNV, CDR2 YYDKDF (reference sequence). The CDR3 sequence: CATSRDKGGTEAFF. CDR3 coding DNA: TGTGCCACCAGCAGAGATAAAGGGGGCACTGAAGCTTTCTTT. The full variable domain, rest sourced from reference TRBV15 and TRBJ1-1, is DAMVIQNPRYQVTQFGKPVTLSCSQTLNHNVMYWYQQKSSQAPKLLFHYYDKDFNNEADTPDNFQSRRPNTSFCFLDIRSPGLGDTAMYLCATSRDKGGTEAFFGQGTRLTVV.

The chain uses TRBV28 and TRBJ1-5, with D possibly matching TRBD1 (5 bases). The germline V gene has CDR1 MDHEN and CDR2 SYDVKM. The CDR3 sequence is 17 residues long. V lost 5 bases and J 1 base, leaving 18 bases between the germline ends. The CDR3 bases are TGTGCCAGCAGTCCAGTAACAGGCACCGGGAGCAATCAGCCCCAGCATTTT. This codes for CASSPVTGTGSNQPQHF. Using reference TRBV28 and TRBJ1-5 for the parts outside the CDR3, the full variable domain is DVKVTQSSRYLVKRTGEKVFLECVQDMDHENMFWYRQDPGLGLRLIYFSYDVKMKEKGDIPEGYSVSREKKERFSLILESASTNQTSMYLCASSPVTGTGSNQPQHFGDGTRLSIL.

This rearrangement joins TRBV6-2 or TRBV6-3 to TRBJ2-7, with D perhaps matching TRBD1 (5 bases). Germline values: CDR1 MNHEY, CDR2 SVGEGT. This CDR3 region has 15 residues. V was clipped by 5 bases and J by 4 bases, with 18 bases between them. CDR3 in amino acids: CASSPDRSGRYEQYF. The CDR3 DNA sequence: TGTGCCAGCAGTCCAGACCGGTCAGGGCGTTACGAGCAGTACTTC.

The chain carries TRBV6-2 or TRBV6-3 and TRBJ2-7; 13 nucleotides line up with TRBD2. CDR1 is MNHEY, CDR2 SVGEGT, per germline. The CDR3 loop spans 19 amino acids. Losses at the gene ends were 2 bases for V and 0 bases for J; bases not matched to a gene: 10. The CDR3 is CASSYNIGTSGTHSYEQYF. CDR3 nucleotide sequence: TGTGCCAGCAGTTACAATATAGGGACTAGCGGGACTCACTCCTACGAGCAGTACTTC.

This chain joins TRBV5-6 and TRBJ1-1; D might be TRBD1 (5 bases). CDR3 size: 13 residues. V dropped 3 bases and J dropped 4 bases, with 10 bases sitting between them. Germline V gene sequence: CDR1 SGHDT, CDR2 YYEEEE. CDR3 nucleotide sequence: TGTGCCAGCAGCTCTCTTGACAGCACTGAAGCTTTCTTT. It translates to CASSSLDSTEAFF.

This chain links TRBV20-1 with TRBJ1-1; D remains unclear. The CDR3 covers 11 residues. Between the trimmed V and J ends, which lost 5 bases and 6 bases, there was a span of 10 bases. Germline lookup yields CDR1 DFQATT and CDR2 SNEGSKA (reference sequence). CDR3 sequence (DNA): TGCAGTGCTCCCTACTTAGCTGAAGCTTTCTTT. Translating it yields CSAPYLAEAFF.

The chain recombines TRBV6-2 or TRBV6-3 with TRBJ1-6; D ambiguous. The CDR3 runs to 14 residues. The germline V gene has CDR1 MNHEY and CDR2 SVGEGT. Between the trimmed V and J ends, which lost 5 bases and 7 bases, there was a span of 12 bases. CDR3 amino acids: CASSMDGNNSPLHF. The CDR3 DNA sequence: TGTGCCAGCAGTATGGACGGGAACAATTCACCCCTCCACTTT.

The chain couples TRBV7-9 to TRBJ2-2; 7 bases align to TRBD1. V lost 5 bases, J lost 1 base, and 7 bases stayed unmatched. CDR1 SEHNR and CDR2 FQNEAQ come from the germline V gene (reference sequence). CDR3 length: 16 residues. DNA for the CDR3: TGTGCCAGCAGCGCTCCGGGACAGAAGAACACCGGGGAGCTGTTTTTT. Its translation is CASSAPGQKNTGELFF.

The chain employs TRBV7-9 and TRBJ1-1; 7 bases are shared with TRBD1. Germline lookup yields CDR1 SEHNR and CDR2 FQNEAQ (reference sequence). This CDR3 region has 14 residues. V shed 4 bases, J shed 5 bases, and the junction held 7 bases outside the gene matches. This CDR3 reads CASSSPDRETEAFF. The DNA for the CDR3 is TGTGCCAGCAGCTCCCCCGACAGGGAGACTGAAGCTTTCTTT.

This rearrangement joins TRBV28 to TRBJ2-7, with TRBD2 matching over 8 bases. Per the germline V gene, CDR1 is MDHEN and CDR2 is SYDVKM. This CDR3 comprises 14 residues. Losses at the gene ends were 2 bases for V and 4 bases for J; bases not matched to a gene: 4. The CDR3 bases are TGTGCCAGCAGTTTACCCCGGGGGGGGTACGAGCAGTACTTC. It is translated as CASSLPRGGYEQYF.

The rearrangement links TRBV19 to TRBJ2-7; D call uncertain. V lost 2 bases to trimming and J lost 2 bases, with 7 bases between them. Germline lookup yields CDR1 LNHDA and CDR2 SQIVND (reference sequence). The CDR3 has 13 residues. CDR3 in amino acids: CASSIFGTYEQYF. The CDR3, as DNA: TGTGCCAGTAGTATATTTGGCACCTACGAGCAGTACTTC.

The rearrangement links TRBV15 to TRBJ1-1; D is ambiguous. Deletions cut 0 bases from V and 4 bases from J, with 6 bases between. Germline values: CDR1 LNHNV, CDR2 YYDKDF (reference sequence). This CDR3 has 13 residues. The CDR3 region has the DNA TGTGCCACCAGCAGAGAGGGCGCCACTGAAGCTTTCTTT. This gives the protein CATSREGATEAFF.

The chain uses TRBV30 and TRBJ2-1; 9 bases match TRBD2. J lost 0 bases, V lost 5 bases, and 5 bases had no gene match. The germline gives CDR1 GTSNPN, CDR2 SVGIG (reference sequence). The CDR3 length is 15 residues. Here the CDR3 DNA reads TGTGCCTGGGCTAGACTAGCGGTCTCCTACAATGAGCAGTTCTTC. Translated: CAWARLAVSYNEQFF.

The chain links TRBV20-1 to TRBJ1-6; D uncertain. Between the trimmed V and J ends, which lost 7 bases and 14 bases, there was a span of 12 bases. CDR3 length: 10 amino acids. Germline V gives CDR1 DFQATT, CDR2 SNEGSKA (reference sequence). CDR3 sequence: CSVISGTLHF. CDR3 nucleotide sequence: TGCAGTGTAATATCCGGGACCCTCCACTTT.

This clone occurred once. The chain employs TRBV19 and TRBJ2-7; 8 bases are a match to TRBD2. CDR3 length: 15 residues. Looked up from germline, CDR1 is LNHDA and CDR2 is SQIVND (reference sequence). V lost 6 bases and J lost 5; bases outside the gene matches: 12. The DNA for the CDR3 is TGTGCCAGTAGCAGGAAAAGCGGGAGACGGGACGAGCAGTACTTC. Residues: CASSRKSGRRDEQYF.

This clone was picked up one time. The genes are TRBV30 and TRBJ1-1; possibly TRBD1 for D (6 bases). The CDR3 has 13 amino acids. Trimming pared 2 bases from V and 11 bases from J, leaving 18 bases between. Germline V gene data show CDR1 as GTSNPN and CDR2 as SVGIG (reference sequence). CDR3 nucleotides: TGTGCCTGGAGTTCGGACAGTAGGGCAATGGCTTTCTTT. Translation: CAWSSDSRAMAFF. Supplemented by reference TRBV30 and TRBJ1-1, the full variable domain reads SQTIHQWPATLVQPVGSPLSLECTVEGTSNPNLYWYRQAAGRGLQLLFYSVGIGQISSEVPQNLSASRPQDRQFILSSKKLLLSDSGFYLCAWSSDSRAMAFFGQGTRLTVV.

CDR3 amino acids: CASSLTLLAGGLKSYEQYF. The CDR3 DNA follows: TGTGCCAGCAGCTTAACGTTACTAGCGGGAGGGCTCAAATCCTACGAGCAGTACTTC. The chain is built from TRBV7-9 and TRBJ2-7; TRBD2 aligns across 13 bases. The CDR3 sequence is 19 residues long. Germline V gene sequence: CDR1 SEHNR, CDR2 FQNEAQ (reference sequence). Trimming cost V 2 bases and J 1 base; bases outside gene matches: 11.

This chain joins TRBV19 and TRBJ1-5, with 9 bases aligning to TRBD1. V trimming: 7 bases; J trimming: 4 bases; junction bases outside the gene matches: 14. The CDR3 length is 17 residues. Germline-derived CDR1 and CDR2 are LNHDA and SQIVND (reference sequence). The CDR3 region has the DNA TGTGCCAGTACCCGCCGGGCGTACAGGGGGCTTAATCAGCCCCAGCATTTT. It is translated as CASTRRAYRGLNQPQHF.

The J gene is TRBJ1-5, the V gene TRBV2; 9 bases align to TRBD1. Germline loops: CDR1 SNHLY, CDR2 FYNNEI. The CDR3 totals 14 residues. The V gene end was trimmed by 2 bases and the J gene end by 6 bases; junction bases not matched to a gene: 2. CDR3: CASSERTGAQPQHF. CDR3 bases: TGTGCCAGCAGTGAAAGGACAGGGGCTCAGCCCCAGCATTTT.

The V gene is TRBV6-4, the J gene TRBJ1-5; 7 bases fit TRBD1. This CDR3 has 15 residues. Losses at the gene ends were 5 bases for V and 5 bases for J; bases not matched to a gene: 9. From germline, CDR1 is MRHNA and CDR2 SNTAGT. The CDR3 sequence is CASSRQGIIYQPQHF. The CDR3 DNA follows: TGTGCCAGCAGTCGACAGGGTATAATCTATCAGCCCCAGCATTTT.

This clone was recorded only once. The V call is TRBV2, the J call TRBJ1-1, with D uncertain. The CDR3 has 14 residues. The germline gives CDR1 SNHLY, CDR2 FYNNEI. Trimming took 6 bases from V and 4 from J, leaving 15 bases between them. The CDR3: CASRPHSRGTEAFF. The CDR3 DNA reads TGTGCCAGCAGGCCCCACAGTCGGGGCACTGAAGCTTTCTTT.

V usage is TRBV9 and J usage is TRBJ2-7; D gene ambiguous. V lost 0 bases to trimming and J lost 0 bases, with 10 bases between them. The CDR3 is 15 amino acids. The germline V gene has CDR1 SGDLS and CDR2 YYNGEE. The CDR3 here is CASSVGQAPSYEQYF. The DNA for the CDR3 is TGTGCCAGCAGCGTAGGCCAGGCGCCCTCCTACGAGCAGTACTTC.

This chain links TRBV28 with TRBJ2-6; D remains unclear. Between the trimmed V and J ends, which lost 5 bases and 4 bases, there was a span of 12 bases. Germline V gene sequence: CDR1 MDHEN, CDR2 SYDVKM. This CDR3 has 15 amino acids. The CDR3 DNA reads TGTGCCAGCAGTCCCCGAATCTACGGGGCCAACGTCCTGACTTTC. Its protein product is CASSPRIYGANVLTF.